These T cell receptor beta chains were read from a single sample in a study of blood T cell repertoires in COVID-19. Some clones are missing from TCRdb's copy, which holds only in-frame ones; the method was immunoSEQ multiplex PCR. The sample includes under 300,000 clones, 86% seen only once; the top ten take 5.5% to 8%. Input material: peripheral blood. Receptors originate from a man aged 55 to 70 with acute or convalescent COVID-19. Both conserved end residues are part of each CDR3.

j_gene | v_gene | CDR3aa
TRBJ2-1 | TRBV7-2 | CASSLLAGTNNEQFF
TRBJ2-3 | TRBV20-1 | CSASAGGSGMGTDTQYF
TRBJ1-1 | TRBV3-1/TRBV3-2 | CASSSWTGGDTEAFF
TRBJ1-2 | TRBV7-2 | CASSLAGGQGHGYTF
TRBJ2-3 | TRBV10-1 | CASSPGLAGVRTDTQYF
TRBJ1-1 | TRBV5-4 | CASSLSATVRGTTEAFF
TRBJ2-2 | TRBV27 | CASRGDGKLELFF
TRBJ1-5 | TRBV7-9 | CASSPMAGQGSNQPQHF
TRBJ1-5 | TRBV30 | CAWSSRDSSNQPQHF
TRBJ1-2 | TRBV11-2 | CASTVDRGYGYTF
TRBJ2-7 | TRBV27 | CASSPTTWTSGRASEQYF
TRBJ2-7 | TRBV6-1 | CASSNRVSYEQYF
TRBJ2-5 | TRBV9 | CASSELSGLAGQETQYF
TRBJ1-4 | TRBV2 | CASSARTGYNEKLFF
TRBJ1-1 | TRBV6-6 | CASRPGTGNTEAFF
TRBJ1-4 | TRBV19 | CASKGVGQGSEKLFF
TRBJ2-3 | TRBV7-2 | CASSPRGVKDTQYF
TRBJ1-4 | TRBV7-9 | CASSLGGRGSEKLFF
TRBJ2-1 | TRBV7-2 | CASSLDSGRGNEQFF
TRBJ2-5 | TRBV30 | CAWSVGLAGAGKTQYF
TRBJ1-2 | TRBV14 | CASSPSTGTYGYTF
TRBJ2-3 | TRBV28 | CASLLDRATDTQYF
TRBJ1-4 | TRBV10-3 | CAISGQGGNEKLFF